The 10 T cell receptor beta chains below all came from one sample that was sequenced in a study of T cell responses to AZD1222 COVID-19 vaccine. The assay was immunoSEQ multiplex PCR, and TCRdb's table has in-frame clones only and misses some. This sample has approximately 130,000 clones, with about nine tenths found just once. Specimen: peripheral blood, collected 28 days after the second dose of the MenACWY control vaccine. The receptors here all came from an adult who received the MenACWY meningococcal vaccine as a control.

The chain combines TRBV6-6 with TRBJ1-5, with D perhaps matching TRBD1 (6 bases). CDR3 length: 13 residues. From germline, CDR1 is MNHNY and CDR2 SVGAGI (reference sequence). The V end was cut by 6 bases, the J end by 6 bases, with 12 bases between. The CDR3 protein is CASRGDRLQPQHF. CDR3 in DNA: TGTGCCAGCAGGGGCGACAGGCTTCAGCCCCAGCATTTT.

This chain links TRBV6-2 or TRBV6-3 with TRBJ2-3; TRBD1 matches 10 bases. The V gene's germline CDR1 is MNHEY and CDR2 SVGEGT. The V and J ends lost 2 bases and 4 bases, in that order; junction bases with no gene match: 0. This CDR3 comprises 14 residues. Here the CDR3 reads CASSYGTGADTQYF. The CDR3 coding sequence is TGTGCCAGCAGTTACGGGACAGGGGCAGATACGCAGTATTTT.

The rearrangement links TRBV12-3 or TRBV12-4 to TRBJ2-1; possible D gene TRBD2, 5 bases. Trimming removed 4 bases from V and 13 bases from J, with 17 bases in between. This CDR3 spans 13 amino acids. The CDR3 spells CASSSHDGGSQFF. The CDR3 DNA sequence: TGTGCCAGCAGTTCCCATGACGGAGGTAGTCAGTTCTTC.

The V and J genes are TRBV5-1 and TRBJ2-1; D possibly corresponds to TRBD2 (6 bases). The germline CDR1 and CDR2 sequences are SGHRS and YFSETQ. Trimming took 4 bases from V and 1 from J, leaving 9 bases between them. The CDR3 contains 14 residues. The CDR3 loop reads CASSPGGSYNEQFF. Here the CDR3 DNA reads TGCGCCAGCAGCCCCGGGGGATCCTACAATGAGCAGTTCTTC.

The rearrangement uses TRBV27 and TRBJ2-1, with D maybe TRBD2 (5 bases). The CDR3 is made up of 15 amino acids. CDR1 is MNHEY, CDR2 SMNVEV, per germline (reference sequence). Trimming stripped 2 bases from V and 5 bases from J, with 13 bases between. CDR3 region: CASSLVGALDNEQFF. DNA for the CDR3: TGTGCCAGCAGTTTAGTGGGAGCGCTCGACAATGAGCAGTTCTTC.

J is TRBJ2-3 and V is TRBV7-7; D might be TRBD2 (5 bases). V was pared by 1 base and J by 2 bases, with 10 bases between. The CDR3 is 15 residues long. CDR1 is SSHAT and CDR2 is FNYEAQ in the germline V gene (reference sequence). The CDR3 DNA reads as TGTGCCAGCAGCTTAGGAGCGGAGTTCACAGATACGCAGTATTTT. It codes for CASSLGAEFTDTQYF.

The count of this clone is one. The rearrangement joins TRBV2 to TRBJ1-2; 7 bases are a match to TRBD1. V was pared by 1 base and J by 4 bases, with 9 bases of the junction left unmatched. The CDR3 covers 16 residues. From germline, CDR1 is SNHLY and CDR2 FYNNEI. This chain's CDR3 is CASSEGVARGAYGYTF. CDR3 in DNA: TGTGCCAGCAGTGAAGGAGTGGCCAGGGGGGCCTATGGCTACACCTTC. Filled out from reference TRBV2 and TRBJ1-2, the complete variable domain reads EPEVTQTPSHQVTQMGQEVILRCVPISNHLYFYWYRQILGQKVEFLVSFYNNEISEKSEIFDDQFSVERPDGSNFTLKIRSTKLEDSAMYFCASSEGVARGAYGYTFGSGTRLTVV.

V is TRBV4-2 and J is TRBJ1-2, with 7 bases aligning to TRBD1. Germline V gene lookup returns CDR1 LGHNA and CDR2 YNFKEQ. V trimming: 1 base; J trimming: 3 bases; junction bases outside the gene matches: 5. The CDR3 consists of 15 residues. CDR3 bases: TGTGCCAGCAGCCAAGTAGGGGGCGTCGACTATGGCTACACCTTC. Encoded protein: CASSQVGGVDYGYTF.

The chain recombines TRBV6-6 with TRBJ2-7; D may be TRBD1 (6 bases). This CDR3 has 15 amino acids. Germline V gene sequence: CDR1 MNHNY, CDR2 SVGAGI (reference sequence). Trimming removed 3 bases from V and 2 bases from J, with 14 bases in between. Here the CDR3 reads CASSYSTGRAYEQYV. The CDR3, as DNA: TGTGCCAGCAGTTATTCAACAGGGCGAGCCTACGAGCAGTACGTC.

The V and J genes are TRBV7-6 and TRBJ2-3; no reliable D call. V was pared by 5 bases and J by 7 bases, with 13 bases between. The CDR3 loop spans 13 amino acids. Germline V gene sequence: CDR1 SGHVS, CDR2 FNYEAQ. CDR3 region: CASSPNDRNTQYF. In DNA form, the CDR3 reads TGTGCCAGCAGCCCTAACGATAGAAATACGCAGTATTTT. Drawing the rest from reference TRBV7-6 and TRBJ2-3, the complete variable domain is GAGVSQSPRYKVTKRGQDVALRCDPISGHVSLYWYRQALGQGPEFLTYFNYEAQQDKSGLPNDRFSAERPEGSISTLTIQRTEQRDSAMYRCASSPNDRNTQYFGPGTRLTVL.